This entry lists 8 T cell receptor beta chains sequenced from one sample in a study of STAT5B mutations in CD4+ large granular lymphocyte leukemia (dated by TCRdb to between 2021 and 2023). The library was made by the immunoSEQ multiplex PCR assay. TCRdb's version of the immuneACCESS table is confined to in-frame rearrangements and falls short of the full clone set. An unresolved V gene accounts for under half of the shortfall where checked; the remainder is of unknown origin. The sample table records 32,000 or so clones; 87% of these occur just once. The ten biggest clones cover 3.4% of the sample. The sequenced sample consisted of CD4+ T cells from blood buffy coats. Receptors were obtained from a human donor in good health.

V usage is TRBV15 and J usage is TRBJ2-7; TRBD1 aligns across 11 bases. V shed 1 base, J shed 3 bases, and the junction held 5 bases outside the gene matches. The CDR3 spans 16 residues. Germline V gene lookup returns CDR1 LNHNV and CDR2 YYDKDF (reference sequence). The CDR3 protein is CATSRGGQGAIYEQYF. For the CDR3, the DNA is TGTGCCACCAGCAGAGGAGGACAGGGGGCTATCTACGAGCAGTACTTC.

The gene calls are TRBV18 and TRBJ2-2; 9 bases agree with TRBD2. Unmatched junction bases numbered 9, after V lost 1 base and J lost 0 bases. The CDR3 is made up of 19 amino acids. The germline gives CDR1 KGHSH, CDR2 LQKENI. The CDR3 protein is CASSPRLTSGNSNTGELFF. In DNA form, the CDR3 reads TGTGCCAGCTCACCACGACTGACTAGCGGAAATTCGAACACCGGGGAGCTGTTTTTT. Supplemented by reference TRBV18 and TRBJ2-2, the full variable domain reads NAGVMQNPRHLVRRRGQEARLRCSPMKGHSHVYWYRQLPEEGLKFMVYLQKENIIDESGMPKERFSAEFPKEGPSILRIQQVVRGDSAAYFCASSPRLTSGNSNTGELFFGEGSRLTVL.

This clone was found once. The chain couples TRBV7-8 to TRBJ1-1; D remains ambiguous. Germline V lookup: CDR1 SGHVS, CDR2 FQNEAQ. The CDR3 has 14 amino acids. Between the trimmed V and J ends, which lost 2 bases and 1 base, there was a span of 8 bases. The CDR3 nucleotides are TGTGCCAGCAGCTTACGATCCGGGAACACTGAAGCTTTCTTT. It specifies CASSLRSGNTEAFF.

The CDR3 reads CASSLRDLEPQHF. CDR3 nucleotides: TGTGCCAGCAGCCTGAGGGACCTAGAGCCCCAGCATTTT. J is TRBJ1-5 and V is TRBV7-2; perhaps TRBD1 as D (5 bases). The ends were cut back, 5 bases at V and 8 bases at J, with 13 bases in the middle. Germline loops: CDR1 SGHTA, CDR2 FQGNSA. CDR3 size: 13 residues.

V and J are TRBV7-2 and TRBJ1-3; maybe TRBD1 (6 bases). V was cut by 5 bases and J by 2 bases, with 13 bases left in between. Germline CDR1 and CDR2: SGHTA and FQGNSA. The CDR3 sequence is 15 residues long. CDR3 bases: TGTGCCAGCAGCCGACAGGTCTTCGCTGGAAACACCATATATTTT. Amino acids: CASSRQVFAGNTIYF.

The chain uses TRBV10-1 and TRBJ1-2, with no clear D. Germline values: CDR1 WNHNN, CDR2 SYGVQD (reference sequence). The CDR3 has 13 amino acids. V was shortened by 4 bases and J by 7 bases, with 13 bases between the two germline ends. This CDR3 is CASSVGLEGGYTF. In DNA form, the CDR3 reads TGCGCCAGCAGTGTTGGACTTGAGGGTGGCTACACCTTC.

CDR3 DNA: TGTGCCATCAATAACGGATCGAAATCCTACAATGAGCAGTTCTTC. It specifies CAINNGSKSYNEQFF. The rearrangement links TRBV10-3 to TRBJ2-1, with D uncertain. The CDR3 has 15 amino acids. In germline, CDR1 is ENHRY, CDR2 SYGVKD. The V and J ends lost 7 bases and 1 base respectively, with 14 bases between them.

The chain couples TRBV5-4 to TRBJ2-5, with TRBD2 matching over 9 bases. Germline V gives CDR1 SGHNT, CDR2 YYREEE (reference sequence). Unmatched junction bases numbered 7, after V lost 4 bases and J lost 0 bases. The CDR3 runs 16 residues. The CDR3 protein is CASSQELAGNQETQYF. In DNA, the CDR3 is TGTGCCAGCAGCCAGGAACTAGCGGGTAACCAAGAGACCCAGTACTTC.